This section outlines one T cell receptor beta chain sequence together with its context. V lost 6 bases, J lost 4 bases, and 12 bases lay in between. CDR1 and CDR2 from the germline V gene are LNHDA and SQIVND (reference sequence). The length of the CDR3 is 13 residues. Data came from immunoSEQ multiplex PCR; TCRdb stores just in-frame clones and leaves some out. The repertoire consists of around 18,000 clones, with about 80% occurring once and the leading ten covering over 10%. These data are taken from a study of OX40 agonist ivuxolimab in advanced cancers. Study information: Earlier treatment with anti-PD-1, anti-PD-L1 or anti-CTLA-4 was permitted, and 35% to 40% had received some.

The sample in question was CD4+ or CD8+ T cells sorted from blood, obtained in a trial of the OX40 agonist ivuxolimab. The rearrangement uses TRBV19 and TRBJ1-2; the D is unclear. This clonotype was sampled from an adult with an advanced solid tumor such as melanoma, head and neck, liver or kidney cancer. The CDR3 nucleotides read TGTGCCAGTAGAAAGGACGGCTTCTATGGCTACACCTTC. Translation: CASRKDGFYGYTF.